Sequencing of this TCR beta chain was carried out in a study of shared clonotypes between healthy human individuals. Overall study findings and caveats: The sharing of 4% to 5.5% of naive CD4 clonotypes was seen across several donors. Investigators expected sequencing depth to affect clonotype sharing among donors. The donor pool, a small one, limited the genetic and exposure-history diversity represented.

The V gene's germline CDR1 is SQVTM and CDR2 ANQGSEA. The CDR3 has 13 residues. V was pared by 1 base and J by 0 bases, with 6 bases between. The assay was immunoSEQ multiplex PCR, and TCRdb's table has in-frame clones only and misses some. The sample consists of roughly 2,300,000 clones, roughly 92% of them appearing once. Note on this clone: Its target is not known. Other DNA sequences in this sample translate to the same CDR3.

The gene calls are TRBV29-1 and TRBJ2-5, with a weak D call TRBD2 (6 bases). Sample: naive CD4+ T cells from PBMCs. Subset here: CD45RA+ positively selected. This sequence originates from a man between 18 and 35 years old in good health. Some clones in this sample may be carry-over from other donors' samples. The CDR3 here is CSVEASDQETQYF. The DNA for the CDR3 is TGCAGCGTTGAAGCTAGCGACCAAGAGACCCAGTACTTC.